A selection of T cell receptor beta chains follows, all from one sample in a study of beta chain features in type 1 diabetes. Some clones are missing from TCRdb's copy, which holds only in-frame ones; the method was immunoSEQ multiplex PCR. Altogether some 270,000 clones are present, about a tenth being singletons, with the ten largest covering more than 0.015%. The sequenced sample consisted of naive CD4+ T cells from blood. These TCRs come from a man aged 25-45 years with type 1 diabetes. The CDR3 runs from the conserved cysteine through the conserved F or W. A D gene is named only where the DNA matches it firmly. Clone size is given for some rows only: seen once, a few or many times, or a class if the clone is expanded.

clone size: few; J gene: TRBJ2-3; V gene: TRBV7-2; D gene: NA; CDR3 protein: CASTQGSTDTQYF; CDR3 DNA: TGTGCCAGCACCCAGGGCTCCACAGATACGCAGTATTTT
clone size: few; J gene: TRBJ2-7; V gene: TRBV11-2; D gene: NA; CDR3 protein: CASSLVRGSYEQYF; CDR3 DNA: TGTGCCAGCAGCCTAGTCCGGGGGAGCTACGAGCAGTACTTC
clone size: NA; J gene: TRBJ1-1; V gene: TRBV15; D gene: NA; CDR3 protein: CATSRADTEAFF; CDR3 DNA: TGTGCCACCAGCAGAGCGGACACTGAAGCTTTCTTT
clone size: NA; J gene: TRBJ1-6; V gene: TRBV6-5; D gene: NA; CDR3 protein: CASKEDQGNSPLHF; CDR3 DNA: TGTGCCAGCAAGGAGGACCAGGGGAATTCACCCCTCCACTTT
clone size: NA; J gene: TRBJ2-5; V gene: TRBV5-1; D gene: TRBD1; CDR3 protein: CASSLGGGTGQETQYF; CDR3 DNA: TGCGCCAGCAGCTTGGGAGGAGGGACAGGACAAGAGACCCAGTACTTC
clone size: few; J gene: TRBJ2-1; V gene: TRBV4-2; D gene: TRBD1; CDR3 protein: CASSYRGTGTDEQFF; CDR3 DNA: TGTGCCAGCAGCTACCGAGGGACAGGGACGGATGAGCAGTTCTTC
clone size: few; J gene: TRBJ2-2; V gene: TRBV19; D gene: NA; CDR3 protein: CASRLQGVPGELFF; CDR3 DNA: TGTGCCAGTAGGTTACAGGGTGTCCCCGGGGAGCTGTTTTTT
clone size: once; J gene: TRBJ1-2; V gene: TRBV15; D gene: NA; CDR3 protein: CATSTGRVNYGYTF; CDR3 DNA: TGTGCCACCAGTACAGGTCGAGTCAACTATGGCTACACCTTC
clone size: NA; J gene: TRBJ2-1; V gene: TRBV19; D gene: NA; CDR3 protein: CASSIAARINEQFF; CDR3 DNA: TGTGCCAGTAGTATAGCGGCTAGAATTAATGAGCAGTTCTTC
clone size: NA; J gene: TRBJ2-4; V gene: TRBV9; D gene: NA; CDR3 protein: CASSASDYADIQYF; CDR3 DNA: TGTGCCAGCAGCGCCTCTGACTATGCAGACATTCAGTACTTC
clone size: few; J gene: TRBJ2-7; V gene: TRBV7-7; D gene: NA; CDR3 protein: CASSLDVLGSEQYF; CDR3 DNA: TGTGCTAGCAGCTTAGATGTATTGGGGAGCGAGCAGTACTTC
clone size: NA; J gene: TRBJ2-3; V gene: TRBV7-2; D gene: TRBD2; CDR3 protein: CASSARTSGGSGDTQYF; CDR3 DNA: TGTGCCAGCAGCGCCCGGACTAGCGGGGGCTCTGGGGATACGCAGTATTTT
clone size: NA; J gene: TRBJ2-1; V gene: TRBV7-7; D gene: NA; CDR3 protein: CASSPTLDSYNEQFF; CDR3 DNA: TGTGCTAGCAGCCCTACTCTAGACTCCTACAATGAGCAGTTCTTC
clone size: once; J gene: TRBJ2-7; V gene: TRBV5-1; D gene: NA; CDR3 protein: CASSLSSGGEQYF; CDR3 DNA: TGCGCCAGCAGCTTGTCGTCCGGAGGCGAGCAGTACTTC
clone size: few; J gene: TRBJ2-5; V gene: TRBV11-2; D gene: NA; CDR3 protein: CASSSRTSPTGAQYF; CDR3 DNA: TGTGCCAGCAGCTCCAGGACTAGCCCCACAGGGGCCCAGTACTTC
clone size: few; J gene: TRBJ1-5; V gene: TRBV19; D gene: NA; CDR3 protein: CASGVRGQPQHF; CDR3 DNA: TGTGCCAGCGGGGTCCGTGGTCAGCCCCAGCATTTT
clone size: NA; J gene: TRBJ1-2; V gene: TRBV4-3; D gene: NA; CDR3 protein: CASSLRRDSYGYTF; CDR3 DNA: TGCGCCAGCAGCCTAAGGCGGGATTCCTATGGCTACACCTTC
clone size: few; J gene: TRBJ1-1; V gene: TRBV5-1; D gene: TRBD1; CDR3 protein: CASATTDRESTEAFF; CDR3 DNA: TGCGCCAGCGCCACAACGGACAGGGAGAGCACTGAAGCTTTCTTT
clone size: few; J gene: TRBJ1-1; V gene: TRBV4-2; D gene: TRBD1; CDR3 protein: CASSQDLGTGRVYFF; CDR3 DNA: TGTGCCAGCAGCCAAGATCTTGGGACAGGGAGGGTATACTTCTTT
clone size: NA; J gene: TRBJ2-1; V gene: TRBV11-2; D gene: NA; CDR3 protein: CASSGGNEQFF; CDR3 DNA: TGTGCCAGCAGCGGGGGGAATGAGCAGTTCTTC
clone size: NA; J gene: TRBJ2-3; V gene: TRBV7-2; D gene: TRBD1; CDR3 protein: CASSLPRGQATDTQYF; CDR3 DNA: TGTGCCAGCAGCTTACCAAGGGGGCAAGCCACAGATACGCAGTATTTT
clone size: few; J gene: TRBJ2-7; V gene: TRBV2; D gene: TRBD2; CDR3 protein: CASSEYDSGVDEQYF; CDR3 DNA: TGTGCCAGCAGTGAATACGATAGCGGGGTTGACGAGCAGTACTTC
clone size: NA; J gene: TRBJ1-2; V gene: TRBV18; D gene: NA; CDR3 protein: CASSPGAWQDGYTF; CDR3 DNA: TGTGCCAGCTCACCAGGTGCATGGCAGGATGGCTACACCTTC
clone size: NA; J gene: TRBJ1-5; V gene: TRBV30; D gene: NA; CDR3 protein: CAWAREGDQPQHF; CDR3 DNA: TGTGCCTGGGCCAGGGAAGGGGATCAGCCCCAGCATTTT
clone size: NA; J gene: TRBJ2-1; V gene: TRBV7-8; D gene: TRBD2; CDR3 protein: CASSAIAGGVGGEQFF; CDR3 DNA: TGTGCCAGCAGCGCTATAGCGGGGGGGGTAGGAGGTGAGCAGTTCTTC
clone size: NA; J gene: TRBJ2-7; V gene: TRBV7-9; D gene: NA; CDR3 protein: CASSFRSDYEQYF; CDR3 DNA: TGTGCCAGCAGCTTTCGCTCAGACTACGAGCAGTACTTC
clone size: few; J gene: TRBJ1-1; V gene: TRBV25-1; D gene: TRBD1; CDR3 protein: CASSERQGTEAFF; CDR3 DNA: TGTGCCAGCAGTGAAAGACAGGGCACTGAAGCTTTCTTT
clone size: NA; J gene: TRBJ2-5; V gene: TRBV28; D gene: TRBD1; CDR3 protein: CATISGQWETQYF; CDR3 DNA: TGTGCCACCATATCGGGACAGTGGGAGACCCAGTACTTC
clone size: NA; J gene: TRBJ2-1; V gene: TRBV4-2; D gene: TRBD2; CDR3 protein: CASSQVTSGGAHEQFF; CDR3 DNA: TGTGCCAGCAGCCAAGTTACTAGCGGGGGGGCCCATGAGCAGTTCTTC